This TCR beta chain was observed in a study of blood T cell repertoires in COVID-19. V lost 1 base and J lost 0, with 13 bases in between. Per the germline V gene, CDR1 is MNHNS and CDR2 is SASEGT. The CDR3 is 16 amino acids. Sequencing was performed with immunoSEQ multiplex PCR; in TCRdb, only in-frame clones are kept and a portion is missing. Among under 60,000 clones, 82% were seen once, and the ten largest hold roughly 3.5%. The receptor was derived from a man between 60 and 70 years old with acute or convalescent COVID-19. This rearrangement joins TRBV6-1 to TRBJ2-7; D is possibly TRBD1 (5 bases). The source material was peripheral blood. CDR3 coding DNA: TGTGCCAGCAGTGAAGGTACCCCAGGGCTCTCCTACGAGCAGTACTTC. Its protein is CASSEGTPGLSYEQYF.